These 14 T cell receptor beta chains came from one sample sequenced in a study of T-cell memory formation after mild COVID-19. MiXCR was run by TCRdb on the 5' RACE reads, yielding one entry per CDR3 protein. The sample lists just over 200,000 distinct CDR3 sequences; approximately 10% were seen once. Sequencing was performed on PBMCs or a T cell subset sorted from them (not recorded which). The receptors come from a young man who had mild COVID-19 (a few samples of this study predate the infection). Cell type and time point are not known.

This clonotype occurred once. The chain's CDR3 is CSASENQETQYF. CDR3 sequence (DNA): TGCAGTGCTAGCGAGAACCAAGAGACCCAGTACTTC. The chain has TRBV20-1 and TRBJ2-5, with no clear D. V dropped 3 bases and J dropped 0 bases, with 5 bases sitting between them. Germline lookup yields CDR1 DFQATT and CDR2 SNEGSKA (reference sequence). The CDR3 loop spans 12 amino acids.

This chain uses TRBV3-1 with TRBJ2-4; D is uncertain. The germline V gene encodes CDR1 LGHDT and CDR2 YNNKEL (reference sequence). The CDR3 covers 14 residues. V was shortened by 6 bases and J by 1 base, with 10 bases between the two germline ends. The CDR3 DNA reads as TGTGCCAGCAGTCAATCGGACGCCAAAAACATTCAGTACTTC. Its protein product is CASSQSDAKNIQYF.

In this sample, this clonotype turned up many times. This sequence joins TRBV9 and TRBJ2-5, with unresolved D. Germline CDR1 SGDLS, CDR2 YYNGEE. Trimming removed 0 bases from V and 5 bases from J, with 11 bases in between. This CDR3 is 14 amino acids long. For the CDR3, the DNA is TGTGCCAGCAGCGTAGGACCGCTTGGGGAGACCCAGTACTTC. Translation gives CASSVGPLGETQYF. Based on the CDR3 plus reference TRBV9 and TRBJ2-5, the full variable domain is DSGVTQTPKHLITATGQRVTLRCSPRSGDLSVYWYQQSLDQGLQFLIQYYNGEERAKGNILERFSAQQFPDLHSELNLSSLELGDSALYFCASSVGPLGETQYFGPGTRLLVL.

This clonotype has ten or more counts. V usage is TRBV20-1 and J usage is TRBJ2-5; 7 nucleotides match TRBD1. After removal of 6 bases from V and 1 base from J, the junction contained 8 bases not matched to a gene. There are 14 residues in the CDR3. The V gene's germline CDR1 is DFQATT and CDR2 SNEGSKA (reference sequence). Here the CDR3 DNA reads TGCAGTGCAGCACCTGGGACAGTCCAAGAGACCCAGTACTTC. Amino acids: CSAAPGTVQETQYF.

This clonotype has at least ten counts. The chain is built from TRBV5-1 and TRBJ2-3, with TRBD1 identical over 7 bases. CDR1 and CDR2 (germline): SGHRS, YFSETQ. The CDR3 totals 15 residues. With 4 bases clipped from V and 3 bases from J, the junction kept 8 bases outside the gene matches. The CDR3 reads CASSDPQGLTDTQYF. The CDR3 bases are TGCGCCAGCAGCGATCCACAGGGGTTGACAGATACGCAGTATTTT.

This clonotype was detected many times. V and J are TRBV20-1 and TRBJ1-1; the match to TRBD1 covers 7 bases. The V gene end was trimmed by 1 base and the J gene end by 9 bases; junction bases not matched to a gene: 17. In germline, CDR1 is DFQATT, CDR2 SNEGSKA (reference sequence). This CDR3 region has 16 residues. DNA of the CDR3: TGCAGTGCTAGAGTGCCTTTAGGGACAGCGGCATCTCAAGCTTTCTTT. Translated: CSARVPLGTAASQAFF.

The chain joins TRBV6-2 or TRBV6-3 to TRBJ2-4, with D possibly matching TRBD2 (7 bases). The CDR3 runs to 12 residues. Deletions cut 10 bases from V and 8 bases from J, with 15 bases between. From germline, CDR1 is MNHEY and CDR2 SVGEGT. DNA for the CDR3: TGTGCCACCTTAGGGGGGGGCTACATTCAGTACTTC. This translates into CATLGGGYIQYF.

The chain uses TRBV5-1 and TRBJ2-7; 9 bases agree with TRBD1. This CDR3 has 16 residues. V was pared by 7 bases and J by 0 bases, with 11 bases of the junction left unmatched. Per germline, CDR1 SGHRS and CDR2 YFSETQ. CDR3 sequence: CASAPGQGSLSYEQYF. Written as DNA, the CDR3 is TGCGCCAGCGCACCTGGACAGGGGAGCCTCTCCTACGAGCAGTACTTC.

This clonotype was counted between two and nine times. The rearrangement joins TRBV4-3 to TRBJ2-1; maybe TRBD2 (6 bases). The CDR3 loop spans 14 amino acids. With 0 bases removed from V and 7 bases from J, the gap between germline ends came to 10 bases. The germline V gene has CDR1 LGHNA and CDR2 YSLEER. The CDR3 DNA reads as TGCGCCAGCAGCCAAGATCGGGGGAAGAATGAGCAGTTCTTC. Its translation: CASSQDRGKNEQFF.

In this sample, this clonotype turned up many times. One end of the junction does not line up with germline, which may come from a read error. The V and J genes are TRBV5-1 and TRBJ1-2; no clear D gene. Germline lookup yields CDR1 SGHRS and CDR2 YFSETQ. The length of the CDR3 is 11 residues. CDR3 coding DNA: TGCGCCAGCGGGGATAACTACGGCTACACCTTC. Protein product: CASGDNYGYTF. The full variable domain, with the rest looked up from reference TRBV5-1 and TRBJ1-2, is KAGVTQTPRYLIKTRGQQVTLSCSPISGHRSVSWYQQTPGQGLQFLFEYFSETQRNKGNFPGRFSGRQFSNSRSEMNVSTLELGDSALYLCASGDNYGYTFGSGTRLTVV.

This clonotype has a handful of counts. V and J are TRBV9 and TRBJ2-5; no clear D gene. This CDR3 comprises 16 residues. The V end lost 0 bases, the J end lost 5 bases, and 17 bases lay between the germline ends. CDR1 is SGDLS and CDR2 is YYNGEE in the germline V gene. The CDR3 DNA reads TGTGCCAGCAGCGTAGCCCCCGATCCAGGCAAGGAGACCCAGTACTTC. Translation: CASSVAPDPGKETQYF.

The table lists this clonotype with many counts. V usage is TRBV5-5 and J usage is TRBJ2-4; D uncertain. Germline V CDR1 and CDR2: SGHKS, YYEKEE (reference sequence). The CDR3 has 14 residues. V lost 0 bases and J 10 bases, leaving 14 bases between the germline ends. This chain's CDR3 is CASSLDDNGRIQYF. In DNA, the CDR3 is TGTGCCAGCAGCTTGGATGACAATGGAAGGATTCAGTACTTC.

The table lists this clonotype with many counts. CDR3 residues: CASRSRTNVGELFF. The CDR3 DNA follows: TGTGCCAGCCGAAGCCGGACTAACGTGGGGGAGCTGTTTTTT. This chain joins TRBV7-8 and TRBJ2-2; a possible D gene is TRBD2 (6 bases). The CDR3 covers 14 residues. Germline V lookup: CDR1 SGHVS, CDR2 FQNEAQ. The V gene lost 8 bases and the J gene lost 8 bases, with 18 bases spanning the gap. The full variable domain, completed using reference TRBV7-8 and TRBJ2-2, is GAGVSQSPRYKVAKRGQDVALRCDPISGHVSLFWYQQALGQGPEFLTYFQNEAQLDKSGLPSDRFFAERPEGSVSTLKIQRTQQEDSAVYLCASRSRTNVGELFFGEGSRLTVL.

The chain is built from TRBV24-1 and TRBJ2-2; D unresolved. The V end was cut by 5 bases, the J end by 3 bases, with 3 bases between. The CDR3 is made up of 12 amino acids. Germline loops: CDR1 KGHDR, CDR2 SFDVKD. The CDR3 DNA follows: TGTGCCACCAGTGGGGACACCGGGGAGCTGTTTTTT. Encoded protein: CATSGDTGELFF.